Presented here are 21 T cell receptor beta chains from one specimen sequenced in a study of cytomegalovirus exposure and HLA in healthy donors. Libraries were prepared by immunoSEQ multiplex PCR; TCRdb keeps only in-frame clonotypes and omits some of them. The profile shows about 160,000 clones, roughly nine tenths of them singletons. Sequenced: PBMCs. All receptors come from a woman in her 30s in good health and CMV-seronegative.

This chain links TRBV7-2 with TRBJ2-7, with D perhaps TRBD2 (6 bases). The CDR3 has 15 amino acids. Germline lookup yields CDR1 SGHTA and CDR2 FQGNSA. V lost 1 base, J lost 5 bases, and 15 bases lay in between. The CDR3 DNA reads TGTGCCAGCAGCTTAGTGGGTCCGGGAGTCGACGAGCAGTACTTC. As protein: CASSLVGPGVDEQYF.

This clone was recorded only once. The J gene is TRBJ1-1, the V gene TRBV13, with unresolved D. CDR3 length: 14 amino acids. V was shortened by 0 bases and J by 1 base, with 6 bases between the two germline ends. Germline CDR1 is PRHDT and CDR2 is FYEKMQ (reference sequence). CDR3 nucleotide sequence: TGTGCCAGCAGCTTAGGCCAGAAGAACACTGAAGCTTTCTTT. Translation: CASSLGQKNTEAFF.

This rearrangement joins TRBV19 to TRBJ2-7; D is ambiguous. Germline assignment: CDR1 LNHDA and CDR2 SQIVND (reference sequence). CDR3 size: 13 residues. V was pared by 1 base and J by 6 bases, with 10 bases between. CDR3 nucleotide sequence: TGTGCCAGTAGTATAGCTCCCCGCCGCGAGCAGTACTTC. The encoded protein is CASSIAPRREQYF.

The chain recombines TRBV9 with TRBJ1-4; maybe TRBD1 (5 bases). V lost 5 bases, J lost 5 bases, and 16 bases lay in between. Germline V gene sequence: CDR1 SGDLS, CDR2 YYNGEE. The CDR3 extends over 15 amino acids. The CDR3 is CASSETGRRNEKLFF. In DNA form, the CDR3 reads TGTGCCAGCAGTGAAACGGGACGGAGGAATGAAAAACTGTTTTTT. The full variable domain, with the rest looked up from reference TRBV9 and TRBJ1-4, is DSGVTQTPKHLITATGQRVTLRCSPRSGDLSVYWYQQSLDQGLQFLIQYYNGEERAKGNILERFSAQQFPDLHSELNLSSLELGDSALYFCASSETGRRNEKLFFGSGTQLSVL.

V gene TRBV4-3 combines with J gene TRBJ2-7; D may be TRBD2 (5 bases). V dropped 0 bases and J dropped 2 bases, with 8 bases sitting between them. The CDR3 length is 14 residues. Germline CDR1 LGHNA, CDR2 YSLEER. CDR3 loop: CASSQDRGTYEQYF. The DNA of the CDR3 is TGCGCCAGCAGCCAAGATCGGGGTACCTACGAGCAGTACTTC.

V usage is TRBV12-5 and J usage is TRBJ2-7; maybe TRBD2 (5 bases). CDR3 size: 14 residues. CDR1 is LGHNT and CDR2 is FRNRAP in the germline V gene. Trimming removed 1 base at V and 5 bases at J, with 12 bases between. The chain's CDR3 is CASGLGTPVHEQYF. DNA for the CDR3: TGTGCTAGTGGTTTGGGGACTCCCGTCCACGAGCAGTACTTC.

Worth noting for this clone: The sample carries other DNA sequences with the same CDR3. The chain combines TRBV11-2 with TRBJ2-2, with D hard to call. The germline V gene encodes CDR1 SGHAT and CDR2 FQNNGV. Trimming shortened V by 2 bases and J by 0 bases, and 7 bases separated the two germline ends. The CDR3 has 15 amino acids. This CDR3 is CASSLLRPNTGELFF. DNA of the CDR3: TGTGCCAGCAGCTTACTCCGACCGAACACCGGGGAGCTGTTTTTT.

This clone has only one observation. V usage is TRBV10-3 and J usage is TRBJ2-5; no clear D gene. This CDR3 contains 17 residues. V shed 5 bases and J shed 5 bases, with 24 bases lying between them. Germline V gene data show CDR1 as ENHRY and CDR2 as SYGVKD. As DNA, the CDR3 is TGTGCCATCAGTCGCGGACCCAGATCAGAGGTGCAGGAGACCCAGTACTTC. Translating gives CAISRGPRSEVQETQYF.

The chain is built from TRBV27 and TRBJ1-5; D is perhaps TRBD1 (6 bases). This CDR3 region has 13 residues. The germline V gene has CDR1 MNHEY and CDR2 SMNVEV (reference sequence). V lost 8 bases and J 2 bases, leaving 10 bases between the germline ends. CDR3 in DNA: TGTGCCAGCGGGTGGACAGGCAATCAGCCCCAGCATTTT. It translates to CASGWTGNQPQHF.

The chain employs TRBV19 and TRBJ2-3; perhaps TRBD2 as D (6 bases). V gave up 4 bases and J gave up 4 bases, with 12 bases separating them. This CDR3 is 14 amino acids long. The V gene's germline CDR1 is LNHDA and CDR2 SQIVND (reference sequence). The CDR3 DNA reads TGTGCCAGTAGTACCTATAGGGAGGCAGATACGCAGTATTTT. This translates into CASSTYREADTQYF.

This clone was observed a few times. This CDR3 is also generated by other DNA sequences in the sample. The J gene is TRBJ2-5, the V gene TRBV29-1; the D gene is possibly TRBD2 (6 bases). The germline V gene encodes CDR1 SQVTM and CDR2 ANQGSEA. The CDR3 sequence is 10 residues long. V was shortened by 6 bases and J by 5 bases, with 7 bases between the two germline ends. Here the CDR3 reads CSVGGETQYF. CDR3 nucleotide sequence: TGCAGCGTAGGAGGGGAGACCCAGTACTTC. The complete variable domain, with remaining parts taken from reference TRBV29-1 and TRBJ2-5, reads SAVISQKPSRDICQRGTSLTIQCQVDSQVTMMFWYRQQPGQSLTLIATANQGSEATYESGFVIDKFPISRPNLTFSTLTVSNMSPEDSSIYLCSVGGETQYFGPGTRLLVL.

This clone was counted a single time. V usage is TRBV27 and J usage is TRBJ2-1, with 9 bases that match TRBD1. From germline, CDR1 is MNHEY and CDR2 SMNVEV (reference sequence). Trimming removed 3 bases from V and 3 bases from J; junction bases left unmatched: 6. This CDR3 region has 16 residues. The CDR3 region is CASSLRTGAIYNEQFF. In DNA form, the CDR3 reads TGTGCCAGCAGTTTGCGGACAGGGGCTATCTACAATGAGCAGTTCTTC.

The V and J genes are TRBV4-3 and TRBJ2-7; maybe TRBD1 (6 bases). Trimming removed 1 base at V and 0 bases at J, with 10 bases between. The CDR3 contains 15 residues. Germline V lookup: CDR1 LGHNA, CDR2 YSLEER. In DNA, the CDR3 is TGCGCCAGCAGCCAAGTTTTAGGGGGCTCCTACGAGCAGTACTTC. This gives the protein CASSQVLGGSYEQYF.

The chain's CDR3 is CASSVDLGSYNEQFF. In DNA form, the CDR3 reads TGTGCCAGCAGCGTAGATTTGGGCAGTTACAATGAGCAGTTCTTC. The J gene is TRBJ2-1, the V gene TRBV9; no reliable D call. The germline gives CDR1 SGDLS, CDR2 YYNGEE. V lost 0 bases and J lost 4, with 11 bases in between. The CDR3 spans 15 residues.

The V gene is TRBV7-2, the J gene TRBJ2-7, with 7 bases aligning to TRBD2. CDR1 SGHTA and CDR2 FQGNSA come from the germline V gene. The CDR3 loop spans 15 amino acids. Trimming cost V 2 bases and J 2 bases; bases outside gene matches: 6. The chain's CDR3 is CASSLLSSGAYEQYF. In DNA form, the CDR3 reads TGTGCCAGCAGCTTACTTTCTAGCGGCGCCTACGAGCAGTACTTC. Together with reference TRBV7-2 and TRBJ2-7, the CDR3 gives the full variable domain: GAGVSQSPSNKVTEKGKDVELRCDPISGHTALYWYRQSLGQGLEFLIYFQGNSAPDKSGLPSDRFSAERTGGSVSTLTIQRTQQEDSAVYLCASSLLSSGAYEQYFGPGTRLTVT.

The chain joins TRBV4-3 to TRBJ2-2, with TRBD1 identical over 9 bases. Germline-derived CDR1 and CDR2 are LGHNA and YSLEER. V was clipped by 3 bases and J by 2 bases; unmatched bases: 7. The CDR3 is 17 amino acids. CDR3 protein: CASSQDPGQGNTGELFF. CDR3 nucleotide sequence: TGCGCCAGCAGCCAGGACCCGGGACAGGGAAACACCGGGGAGCTGTTTTTT.

This clone has ten or more counts. The CDR3, as DNA: TGCAGCACGACGACTAGCCCGGACTACAATGAGCAGTTCTTC. It specifies CSTTTSPDYNEQFF. The genes are TRBV29-1 and TRBJ2-1; 7 bases are shared with TRBD2. This CDR3 contains 14 residues. Germline CDR1 and CDR2: SQVTM and ANQGSEA. Germline trimming cut 8 bases from V and 3 bases from J; bases unmatched to any gene: 10.

The count of this clone is one. This chain uses TRBV10-3 with TRBJ1-2; D is uncertain. V lost 0 bases to trimming and J lost 0 bases, with 14 bases between them. CDR3 length: 17 residues. Germline CDR1 is ENHRY and CDR2 is SYGVKD. The CDR3 here is CAISESTPSTPNYGYTF. In DNA form, the CDR3 reads TGTGCCATCAGTGAGTCCACACCCTCGACCCCTAACTATGGCTACACCTTC.

A single count supports this clone. The rearrangement joins TRBV14 to TRBJ2-2, with 13 bases fitting TRBD2. The CDR3 covers 18 residues. V lost 1 base and J lost 2; bases outside the gene matches: 4. Germline V gives CDR1 SGHDN, CDR2 FVKESK. The CDR3 bases are TGTGCCAGCAGCCAAGGGACTAGCGGGAGTCCTAACACCGGGGAGCTGTTTTTT. Protein product: CASSQGTSGSPNTGELFF.

The CDR3 region is CASSKVGSWGTTEAFF. In DNA form, the CDR3 reads TGCGCCAGCAGTAAAGTGGGTTCTTGGGGTACCACTGAAGCTTTCTTT. The rearrangement links TRBV5-1 to TRBJ1-1; D gene uncertain. Germline-derived CDR1 and CDR2 are SGHRS and YFSETQ. The CDR3 contains 16 residues. With 5 bases removed from V and 4 bases from J, the gap between germline ends came to 21 bases.

The genes are TRBV9 and TRBJ2-5, with D possibly called TRBD1 or TRBD2 (5 bases each). The CDR3 totals 14 residues. From germline, CDR1 is SGDLS and CDR2 YYNGEE. V lost 3 bases and J 7 bases, leaving 16 bases between the germline ends. The CDR3 DNA follows: TGTGCCAGCAGCGCTGGGGACCGCCCCGCGACCCAGTACTTC. Its protein product is CASSAGDRPATQYF.